The 21 T cell receptor beta chains below were found in one sample sequenced in a study of naive and memory T cell subsets (dated by TCRdb to 2016 to 2017). The library was made by UMI-ligation and nested PCR. Instrument on record: Illumina MiSeq. An equimolar mix of two oligonucleotides covering both TRBC1 and TRBC2 was used as the beta constant-region primer. The ligated cDNA went through four rounds of PCR with nested alpha and beta constant-region primers together with the SP2 primer. TCRdb cleaned the public reads at Q25 with fastp, built clones with MiXCR and kept in-frame beta chains. Each CDR3 protein appears once, grouped with its most common genes and DNA. The sample table lists approximately 80,000 distinct CDR3 sequences, about 10% of them with a count of one. The top ten constitute approximately 1.1% of the sample. The sequencing sample was made of naive CD8+ T cells from blood. The cell subset or site label here, explained by the study, means: naive T cells, CD45RA high CD27+. These receptor sequences come from a human donor in good health.

Only a few counts were recorded for this clonotype. The chain carries TRBV10-2 and TRBJ1-2; D is possibly TRBD1 (5 bases). The V end was cut by 6 bases, the J end by 4 bases, with 18 bases between. The CDR3 is 15 amino acids. Germline V gives CDR1 WSHSY, CDR2 SAAADI. The CDR3, as DNA: TGCGCCAGCAGCCTTGGGAGGGGATCAACCTATGGCTACACCTTC. Amino acid sequence: CASSLGRGSTYGYTF.

This clonotype was seen more than once but under ten times. The V call is TRBV20-1, the J call TRBJ2-2; D not certain. Germline loops: CDR1 DFQATT, CDR2 SNEGSKA (reference sequence). V lost 5 bases, J lost 3 bases, and 10 bases lay in between. CDR3 length: 13 residues. For the CDR3, the DNA is TGCAGTGCTTTCCCCGGAGACACCGGGGAGCTGTTTTTT. Encoded protein: CSAFPGDTGELFF.

The J gene is TRBJ2-7, the V gene TRBV5-1; TRBD1 agrees at 8 bases. The V and J ends lost 6 bases and 2 bases, in that order; junction bases with no gene match: 19. CDR3 length equals 18 residues. Germline lookup yields CDR1 SGHRS and CDR2 YFSETQ. DNA of the CDR3: TGCGCCAGCACCGGACGGGGGATGGACAGGGTAAATACCTACGAGCAGTACTTC. It translates to CASTGRGMDRVNTYEQYF.

V is TRBV9 and J is TRBJ2-1; D perhaps matches TRBD2 (5 bases). CDR1 and CDR2 from the germline V gene are SGDLS and YYNGEE. The V end was cut by 2 bases, the J end by 2 bases, with 11 bases between. This CDR3 is 15 amino acids long. The CDR3 coding sequence is TGTGCCAGCAGCGTCGGACTGGGAGCCTACAATGAGCAGTTCTTC. Translated, it gives CASSVGLGAYNEQFF.

This clonotype came up a few times. The chain links TRBV28 to TRBJ2-7; unclear D gene. CDR3 size: 13 residues. CDR1 and CDR2 from the germline V gene are MDHEN and SYDVKM. With 8 bases removed from V and 0 bases from J, the gap between germline ends came to 11 bases. The CDR3 loop is CASRTRFSYEQYF. Here the CDR3 DNA reads TGTGCCAGCCGAACCCGGTTCTCCTACGAGCAGTACTTC.

The J gene is TRBJ1-5, the V gene TRBV19; the D is unclear. V dropped 1 base and J dropped 4 bases, with 14 bases sitting between them. The germline V gene has CDR1 LNHDA and CDR2 SQIVND (reference sequence). This CDR3 spans 16 amino acids. The CDR3 DNA is TGTGCCAGTAGTATAGTTCTCCTCGACTGGAATCAGCCCCAGCATTTT. Its protein is CASSIVLLDWNQPQHF.

This clonotype was observed a few times. This chain uses TRBV7-9 with TRBJ2-2; 10 bases map to TRBD2. The CDR3 has 15 residues. Germline CDR1 SEHNR, CDR2 FQNEAQ (reference sequence). The V segment lost 5 bases and the J segment 1 base; nucleotides outside the gene matches: 1. CDR3 sequence (DNA): TGTGCCAGCAGCCGACTAGCGGGGAACACCGGGGAGCTGTTTTTT. Translation gives CASSRLAGNTGELFF.

V gene TRBV6-2 or TRBV6-3 combines with J gene TRBJ1-1; D is undetermined. CDR3 length: 12 amino acids. V was shortened by 7 bases and J by 1 base, with 7 bases between the two germline ends. Germline V gene data show CDR1 as MNHEY and CDR2 as SVGEGT. In nucleotides, the CDR3 is TGTGCCAGCACCACGGGGAACACTGAAGCTTTCTTT. Amino acids: CASTTGNTEAFF.

Ten or more counts support this clonotype. The V call is TRBV27, the J call TRBJ1-5; D might be TRBD1 (6 bases). The CDR3 sequence is 15 residues long. Germline V gene data show CDR1 as MNHEY and CDR2 as SMNVEV (reference sequence). Trimming cost V 7 bases and J 1 base, with 14 bases left between them. The CDR3 loop reads CASTTTGLSNQPQHF. CDR3 DNA: TGTGCCAGCACCACCACAGGGTTAAGCAATCAGCCCCAGCATTTT.

The chain recombines TRBV12-3 or TRBV12-4 with TRBJ2-1; 14 bases agree with TRBD2. Losses at the gene ends were 2 bases for V and 8 bases for J; bases not matched to a gene: 11. This CDR3 is 18 amino acids long. The CDR3 DNA reads as TGTGCCAGCAGTTTAAGACTAGCGGGAGGGTCCCTCAACGATGAGCAGTTCTTC. Encoded protein: CASSLRLAGGSLNDEQFF.

This clonotype was picked up a small number of times. V is TRBV9 and J is TRBJ2-2, with 9 bases fitting TRBD1. V gave up 3 bases and J gave up 4 bases; unmatched junction bases: 7. CDR1 and CDR2 from the germline V gene are SGDLS and YYNGEE. The CDR3 covers 16 residues. CDR3: CASSAPGTGTTGELFF. In DNA, the CDR3 is TGTGCCAGCAGCGCCCCCGGGACAGGGACCACCGGGGAGCTGTTTTTT.

V usage is TRBV3-1 and J usage is TRBJ2-5; possible D gene TRBD2, 7 bases. Germline V lookup: CDR1 LGHDT, CDR2 YNNKEL (reference sequence). The CDR3 runs 17 residues. Trimming shortened V by 1 base and J by 4 bases, and 19 bases separated the two germline ends. This chain's CDR3 is CASSQVFGGPARETQYF. The CDR3 DNA is TGTGCCAGCAGCCAAGTCTTCGGGGGGCCGGCTCGAGAGACCCAGTACTTC.

The CDR3 DNA is TGTGCCAGCAGCTTAGCGACTAGCGGGAGTCCCTACAATGAGCAGTTCTTC. The encoded protein is CASSLATSGSPYNEQFF. The chain carries TRBV7-6 and TRBJ2-1, with TRBD2 matching over 12 bases. Germline-derived CDR1 and CDR2 are SGHVS and FNYEAQ. This CDR3 comprises 17 residues. V was pared by 0 bases and J by 2 bases, with 2 bases of the junction left unmatched.

This clonotype was seen more than once but under ten times. This chain joins TRBV5-1 and TRBJ2-1, with 15 bases identical to TRBD2. This CDR3 is built from 21 residues. The germline V gene encodes CDR1 SGHRS and CDR2 YFSETQ. Germline trimming cut 2 bases from V and 0 bases from J; bases unmatched to any gene: 12. The CDR3 reads CASSFPRGGLAGGLSYNEQFF. The CDR3 nucleotides read TGCGCCAGCAGCTTCCCGCGGGGGGGACTAGCGGGAGGCCTCTCCTACAATGAGCAGTTCTTC. The variable domain in full, completed from reference TRBV5-1 and TRBJ2-1, reads KAGVTQTPRYLIKTRGQQVTLSCSPISGHRSVSWYQQTPGQGLQFLFEYFSETQRNKGNFPGRFSGRQFSNSRSEMNVSTLELGDSALYLCASSFPRGGLAGGLSYNEQFFGPGTRLTVL.

This clonotype was seen a handful of times. The V gene is TRBV4-1, the J gene TRBJ2-7; 11 bases line up with TRBD1. J lost 3 bases, V lost 5 bases, and 3 bases had no gene match. The CDR3 runs 14 residues. Looked up from germline, CDR1 is MGHRA and CDR2 is YSYEKL. The CDR3 loop is CASSGGTGGYEQYF. In nucleotides, the CDR3 is TGCGCCAGCAGCGGCGGGACAGGGGGCTACGAGCAGTACTTC.

This clonotype was picked up many times. This sequence joins TRBV12-3 or TRBV12-4 and TRBJ2-5; TRBD1 is a possible D gene (6 bases). This CDR3 is 15 amino acids long. V lost 5 bases and J 8 bases, leaving 21 bases between the germline ends. The CDR3 here is CASSAGTPPLGTQYF. CDR3 sequence (DNA): TGTGCCAGCAGTGCCGGGACACCACCTCTCGGCACCCAGTACTTC.

J is TRBJ2-5 and V is TRBV9, with 9 bases aligning to TRBD1. The germline gives CDR1 SGDLS, CDR2 YYNGEE. The CDR3 totals 16 residues. Trimming took 4 bases from V and 1 from J; bases not matched to a gene: 8. The DNA of the CDR3 is TGTGCCAGCAGCCCGGCCGGGACAGGGCTCCAAGAGACCCAGTACTTC. It translates to CASSPAGTGLQETQYF. The full variable domain, rest sourced from reference TRBV9 and TRBJ2-5, is DSGVTQTPKHLITATGQRVTLRCSPRSGDLSVYWYQQSLDQGLQFLIQYYNGEERAKGNILERFSAQQFPDLHSELNLSSLELGDSALYFCASSPAGTGLQETQYFGPGTRLLVL.

The CDR3 is CSGSEAGPNEQFF. The CDR3 nucleotides read TGCAGTGGTAGCGAAGCCGGTCCCAATGAGCAGTTCTTC. V gene TRBV20-1 combines with J gene TRBJ2-1; D is perhaps TRBD2 (5 bases). V dropped 7 bases and J dropped 6 bases, with 16 bases sitting between them. CDR3 size: 13 residues. Germline CDR1 is DFQATT and CDR2 is SNEGSKA (reference sequence).

This clonotype has more than one count but fewer than ten. The J gene is TRBJ1-2, the V gene TRBV29-1; the D is unclear. The germline V and J ends were trimmed by 6 bases and 4 bases, with 15 bases remaining between them. CDR3 length equals 13 residues. Germline CDR1 is SQVTM and CDR2 is ANQGSEA. The CDR3 reads CSVPRPGSYGYTF. CDR3 sequence (DNA): TGCAGCGTCCCACGGCCGGGTAGCTATGGCTACACCTTC.

V is TRBV7-9 and J is TRBJ2-7; a weak D match, TRBD1 (5 bases). Germline CDR1 reads SEHNR; CDR2 reads FQNEAQ (reference sequence). The germline V and J ends were trimmed by 5 bases and 5 bases, with 16 bases remaining between them. The CDR3 is 14 amino acids. In DNA, the CDR3 is TGTGCCAGCAGCCTTAAAGACGTCAGGGACGAGCAGTACTTC. Translation: CASSLKDVRDEQYF.

This clonotype was counted between two and nine times. This chain joins TRBV24-1 and TRBJ2-5; D may be TRBD1 (6 bases). The CDR3 is 13 amino acids. Per germline, CDR1 KGHDR and CDR2 SFDVKD. V lost 9 bases to trimming and J lost 5 bases, with 15 bases between them. The CDR3 protein is CATSLQGQETQYF. As DNA, the CDR3 is TGTGCCACCTCGTTACAGGGTCAGGAGACCCAGTACTTC.